This T cell receptor beta chain appears in the sequencing data of a study of cytomegalovirus exposure and HLA in healthy donors. On the study more broadly: Ancestry clustering placed around four fifths of roughly 400 genotyped donors in the Caucasian-associated cluster.

Regarding the study as a whole: A later analysis linked a missense DCLRE1C variant to TCR beta V- and J-gene trimming.

The CDR3 length is 15 residues. The V gene's germline CDR1 is MNHEY and CDR2 SMNVEV (reference sequence). The V gene end was trimmed by 6 bases and the J gene end by 6 bases; junction bases not matched to a gene: 9. In the case of this clone: Its antigen is unidentified.

Vbeta (60) and Jbeta (13) primers were used in the PCR. TCRdb keeps only in-frame clones here, not all; method: immunoSEQ multiplex PCR. The repertoire holds about 120,000 clones, with 81% as singletons. Source material: PBMCs. The V call is TRBV27, the J call TRBJ2-1, with 9 bases matching TRBD2. The sequence came from a woman in her thirties or forties in good health and CMV-seronegative. CDR3 residues: CASSTTGTSFNEQFF. Here the CDR3 DNA reads TGTGCCAGCAGCACCACTGGGACTAGCTTCAATGAGCAGTTCTTC.